This T cell receptor beta chain was sequenced for a study of cytomegalovirus exposure and HLA in healthy donors. The germline CDR1 and CDR2 sequences are SEHNR and FQNEAQ (reference sequence). This CDR3 is 13 amino acids long. V dropped 11 bases and J dropped 4; count of bases not matched to a gene: 7. PCR used 60 Vbeta primers and 13 Jbeta primers. Using immunoSEQ multiplex PCR, the repertoire was profiled, and TCRdb retains in-frame clones only, with some absent. This sample has approximately 100,000 clones, with 81% found just once. V usage is TRBV7-9 and J usage is TRBJ2-1, with 8 bases fitting TRBD1. The sample taken for sequencing was PBMCs. This clonotype was sampled from a man aged 35 to 55 in good health and CMV-seronegative. The CDR3 nucleotides read TGTGCCTTCGACAGGGGAGGATACAATGAGCAGTTCTTC. It is translated as CAFDRGGYNEQFF.